This T cell receptor (beta chain) emerged from a study of blood T cell repertoires in COVID-19. TCRdb's copy holds only in-frame clones and misses some; the assay was immunoSEQ multiplex PCR. The sample comprises some 70,000 clones, around 90% of which are singletons, and around 2% rests with the top ten. CDR3 length: 14 amino acids. V was trimmed by 2 bases and J by 4 bases, leaving 11 bases between them. The germline V gene has CDR1 MNHNY and CDR2 SVGAGI (reference sequence). The chain is built from TRBV6-6 and TRBJ1-1, with D possibly TRBD1 on 5 matching bases. Sequenced input: peripheral blood. The sequence was collected from a human donor in a cohort sampled during active COVID-19. CDR3: CASSYTAGFTEAFF. The CDR3 nucleotides are TGTGCCAGCAGTTACACGGCAGGGTTCACTGAAGCTTTCTTT.